This T cell receptor beta chain was obtained from a study of T cell changes during pregnancy in multiple sclerosis. The germline CDR1 and CDR2 sequences are MGHDK and SYGVNS. The trim removed 4 bases at V and 10 bases at J, leaving 6 bases unmatched. The CDR3 loop spans 13 amino acids. Repertoires were generated with immunoSEQ multiplex PCR, while TCRdb's copy carries only in-frame clones and drops some. The sample lists about 15,000 clones, approximately 86% occurring once. The TCR was taken from a female donor with multiple sclerosis, enrolled in a pregnancy study. Sequenced here: CD8+ T cells from peripheral blood mononuclear cells, sampled in the first trimester of pregnancy. The rearrangement uses TRBV25-1 and TRBJ1-2; 10 bases are shared with TRBD1. The CDR3 nucleotides are TGTGCCAGCAGTGGATCGACAGGGGGCGACTACACCTTC. It specifies CASSGSTGGDYTF.